The rows below give T cell receptor beta chains drawn from one sample of a study of T cell clusters in autoimmune cytopenias. TCRdb reprocessed the multiplex PCR reads, with one entry per CDR3 protein and no DNA. The repertoire table contains under 13,000 distinct CDR3 sequences. This sample was also put to use in a study of T cell repertoires in aging, cancer and after chemotherapy.

Sequences were obtained from peripheral blood. The source is a human donor in good health. Each CDR3 is given with its conserved first and last residue. The size entry is marked missing in some rows and otherwise reads once, few, many or a size class.

15,.,TRBJ1-2,TRBV19,CATSATARESYGYTF
13,medium-sized,TRBJ2-3,TRBV30,CAWSPRAGSTQYF
16,.,TRBJ1-1,TRBV11-1,CASSLGRLGRNTEAFF
11,.,TRBJ2-7,TRBV12-3/TRBV12-4,CASSFLYEQYF
14,.,TRBJ2-7,TRBV6-5,CASSPGQGSFEQYF
16,large,TRBJ2-6,TRBV29-1,CSTWGGRQDGANVLTF
15,.,TRBJ2-7,TRBV7-6,CASSLGGQGVYEQYF
17,.,TRBJ1-4,TRBV19,CASSPWTGNPTNEKLFF
16,.,TRBJ1-1,TRBV5-6,CASSLGTGGGNTEAFF
17,.,TRBJ2-3,TRBV6-5,CASSYVGTSWDTDTQYF
11,medium-sized,TRBJ2-1,TRBV29-1,CSVEFSDKQFF